Below, 3 T cell receptor beta chains from the same sample are listed, as sequenced in a study of blood T cell repertoires in COVID-19. The protocol was immunoSEQ multiplex PCR, while the TCRdb copy is restricted to in-frame clones and leaves out a portion. The sample contains roughly 63,000 clones, more than 80% of which appear only once. Sequences were obtained from peripheral blood. These receptors all come from a man aged 45-65 years with acute or convalescent COVID-19.

The V and J genes are TRBV12-5 and TRBJ1-4; the D gene is possibly TRBD1 (6 bases). The CDR3 is 15 amino acids. Per germline, CDR1 LGHNT and CDR2 FRNRAP. The germline V and J ends were trimmed by 5 bases and 2 bases, with 12 bases remaining between them. The CDR3: CASGQGKVTNEKLFF. The CDR3 DNA reads as TGTGCTAGTGGTCAGGGGAAGGTGACTAATGAAAAACTGTTTTTT.

The V and J genes are TRBV4-3 and TRBJ2-1; a possible D gene is TRBD1 (6 bases). This CDR3 is built from 17 residues. V dropped 0 bases and J dropped 2 bases, with 14 bases sitting between them. Germline CDR1 is LGHNA and CDR2 is YSLEER. The CDR3 coding sequence is TGCGCCAGCAGCCAAGATAGGGACACCCTGACCTACAATGAGCAGTTCTTC. As protein: CASSQDRDTLTYNEQFF.

V is TRBV11-1 and J is TRBJ2-1; TRBD2 aligns across 10 bases. CDR1 and CDR2 from the germline V gene are SGHAT and FQDESV (reference sequence). CDR3 length: 16 amino acids. The V segment lost 3 bases and the J segment 4 bases; nucleotides outside the gene matches: 6. This CDR3 reads CASSLKTSGLYNEQFF. Written as DNA, the CDR3 is TGTGCCAGCAGCTTGAAGACTAGCGGGTTGTACAATGAGCAGTTCTTC.